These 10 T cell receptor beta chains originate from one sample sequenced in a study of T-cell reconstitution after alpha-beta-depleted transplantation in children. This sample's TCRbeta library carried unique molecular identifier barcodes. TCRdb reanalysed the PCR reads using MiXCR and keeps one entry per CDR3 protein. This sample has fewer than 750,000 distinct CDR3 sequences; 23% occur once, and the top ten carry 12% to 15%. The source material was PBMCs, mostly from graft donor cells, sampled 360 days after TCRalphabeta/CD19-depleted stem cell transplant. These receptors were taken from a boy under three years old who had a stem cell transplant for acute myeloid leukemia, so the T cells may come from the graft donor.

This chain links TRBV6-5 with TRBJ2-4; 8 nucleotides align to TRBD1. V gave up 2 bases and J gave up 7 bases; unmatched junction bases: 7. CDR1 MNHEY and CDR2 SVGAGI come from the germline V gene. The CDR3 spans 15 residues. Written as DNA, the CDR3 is TGTGCCAGCAGTTACACTCGGACAGGGATGAACATTCAGTACTTC. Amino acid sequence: CASSYTRTGMNIQYF.

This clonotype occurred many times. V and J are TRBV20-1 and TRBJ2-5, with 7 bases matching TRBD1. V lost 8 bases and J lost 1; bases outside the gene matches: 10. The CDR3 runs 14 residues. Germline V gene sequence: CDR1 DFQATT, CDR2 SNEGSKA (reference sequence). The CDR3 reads CSFAPGGTQETQYF. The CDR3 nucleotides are TGCAGTTTTGCCCCAGGGGGAACCCAAGAGACCCAGTACTTC.

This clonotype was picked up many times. CDR3 coding DNA: TGTGCCAGCAGTTACAGGGATAGCGGGGAAACCCTCCACTTT. This encodes CASSYRDSGETLHF. The rearrangement joins TRBV6-5 to TRBJ1-6, with no clear D. The germline V and J ends were trimmed by 2 bases and 14 bases, with 16 bases remaining between them. Per germline, CDR1 MNHEY and CDR2 SVGAGI. This CDR3 has 14 residues.

The CDR3 DNA is TGTGCCAGCAGCTCCAACCTGGGCAGGGGGAGGACTGAAGCTTTCTTT. Protein sequence: CASSSNLGRGRTEAFF. The chain links TRBV27 to TRBJ1-1, with 7 bases aligning to TRBD1. From germline, CDR1 is MNHEY and CDR2 SMNVEV (reference sequence). This CDR3 is 16 amino acids long. V lost 6 bases and J lost 5; bases outside the gene matches: 15.

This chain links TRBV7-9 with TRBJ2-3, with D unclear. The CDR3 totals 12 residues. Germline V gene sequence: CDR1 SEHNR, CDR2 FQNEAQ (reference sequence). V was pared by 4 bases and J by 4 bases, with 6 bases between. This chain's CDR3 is CASSWVSDTQYF. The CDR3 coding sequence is TGTGCCAGCAGCTGGGTGTCAGATACGCAGTATTTT.

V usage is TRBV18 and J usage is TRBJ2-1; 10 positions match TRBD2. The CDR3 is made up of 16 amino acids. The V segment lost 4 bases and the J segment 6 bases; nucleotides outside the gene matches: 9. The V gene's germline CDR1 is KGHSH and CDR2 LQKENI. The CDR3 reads CASSQKAGGPTNEQFF. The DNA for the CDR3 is TGTGCCAGCTCACAGAAAGCGGGGGGGCCGACCAATGAGCAGTTCTTC. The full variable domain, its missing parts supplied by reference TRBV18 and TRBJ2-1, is NAGVMQNPRHLVRRRGQEARLRCSPMKGHSHVYWYRQLPEEGLKFMVYLQKENIIDESGMPKERFSAEFPKEGPSILRIQQVVRGDSAAYFCASSQKAGGPTNEQFFGPGTRLTVL.

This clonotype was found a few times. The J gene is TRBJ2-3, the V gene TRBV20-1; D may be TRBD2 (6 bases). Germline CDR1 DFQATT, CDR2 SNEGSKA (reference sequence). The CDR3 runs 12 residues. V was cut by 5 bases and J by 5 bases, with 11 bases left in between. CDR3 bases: TGCAGTGCTCTGACGGGGGTAGATACGCAGTATTTT. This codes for CSALTGVDTQYF.

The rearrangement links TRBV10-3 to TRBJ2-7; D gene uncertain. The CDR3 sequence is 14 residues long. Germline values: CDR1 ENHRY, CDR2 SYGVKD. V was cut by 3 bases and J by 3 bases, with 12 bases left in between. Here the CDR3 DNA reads TGTGCCATCAGTGAAGCAGGTCCAGACTACGAGCAGTACTTC. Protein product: CAISEAGPDYEQYF.

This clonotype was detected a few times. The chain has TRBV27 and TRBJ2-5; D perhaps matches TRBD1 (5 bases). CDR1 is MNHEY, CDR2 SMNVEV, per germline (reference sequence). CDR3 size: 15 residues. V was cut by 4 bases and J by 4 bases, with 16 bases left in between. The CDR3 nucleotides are TGTGCCAGCAGTTCCCTCTCTAGGGGATTAGAGACCCAGTACTTC. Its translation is CASSSLSRGLETQYF.

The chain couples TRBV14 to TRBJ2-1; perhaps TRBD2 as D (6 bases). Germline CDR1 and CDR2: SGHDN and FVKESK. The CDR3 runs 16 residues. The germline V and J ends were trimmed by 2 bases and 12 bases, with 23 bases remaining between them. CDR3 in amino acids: CASSQLGGAPIWGQFF. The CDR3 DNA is TGTGCCAGCAGCCAACTGGGCGGGGCTCCCATATGGGGGCAGTTCTTC.